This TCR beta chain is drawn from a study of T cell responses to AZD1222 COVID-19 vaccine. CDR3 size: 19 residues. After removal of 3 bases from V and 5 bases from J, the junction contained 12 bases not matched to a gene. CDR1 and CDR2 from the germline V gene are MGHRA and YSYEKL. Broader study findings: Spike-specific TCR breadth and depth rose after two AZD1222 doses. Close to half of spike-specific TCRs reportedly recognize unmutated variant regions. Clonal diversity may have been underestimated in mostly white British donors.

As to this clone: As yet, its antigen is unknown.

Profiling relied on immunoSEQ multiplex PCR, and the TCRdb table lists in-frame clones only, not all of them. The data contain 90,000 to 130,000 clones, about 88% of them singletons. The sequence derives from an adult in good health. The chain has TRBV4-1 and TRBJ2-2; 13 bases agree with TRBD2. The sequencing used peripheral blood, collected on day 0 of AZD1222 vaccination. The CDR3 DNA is TGCGCCAGCAGCCAGACCTGGACTAGCGGGAGAGGGACGACCGGGGAGCTGTTTTTT. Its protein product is CASSQTWTSGRGTTGELFF.